This TCR beta chain was obtained from a study of T cell repertoires in cytomegalovirus infection. Study details: Recently identified HLA-C-restricted CMV epitopes and well-studied HLA-B-restricted CMV epitopes were used by the study. The public TCR beta signatures pointed to both CMV infection and matching HLA type.

Findings and caveats of the study: Clonotypes of TCR beta that were HLA-C-restricted and CMV-specific dominated the ex vivo response. Frequencies of public TCR beta families were cumulated, and this identified carriers of CMV plus the relevant HLA.

TCRdb re-analysed the reads in MiXCR, keeping a single row per CDR3 protein. The table lists about 310,000 distinct CDR3 sequences, roughly 25% of them singletons. With 2 bases clipped from V and 3 bases from J, the junction kept 3 bases outside the gene matches. Germline assignment: CDR1 DFQATT and CDR2 SNEGSKA (reference sequence). This CDR3 contains 14 residues. This clonotype showed up many times. Its antigen remains unknown. V is TRBV20-1 and J is TRBJ1-1, with 10 bases identical to TRBD1. The material was cultured PBMCs, obtained from culture after CMV antigen stimulation. This clonotype was obtained from a human donor in good health (CMV status not recorded). Some clones in this sample may be carry-over from other donors' samples. The CDR3 DNA sequence: TGCAGTGCTAGATTCGACAGGGGGCACACTGAAGCTTTCTTT. Translation gives CSARFDRGHTEAFF.